This TCR beta chain was recovered during a study of T cell responses to AZD1222 COVID-19 vaccine. Notes on the study in general: The donor cohort was predominantly white British with a female majority, and clonal diversity may have been underestimated. CD4 TCRs covered the whole spike, strongest at regions 160-218 and 743-854.

Comment on this clone: Its matching antigen is unknown.

The data were produced by immunoSEQ multiplex PCR, yet TCRdb's version contains in-frame clones alone and is incomplete. The sample has tens of thousands of clones, more than 75% seen once. This receptor was obtained from an adult in good health. Material: peripheral blood, obtained on day 0 of AZD1222 vaccination.

This CDR3 reads CSGGPPNNEQFF. The DNA for the CDR3 is TGCAGCGGGGGACCTCCCAACAATGAGCAGTTCTTC. V is TRBV29-1 and J is TRBJ2-1, with D possibly being TRBD1 or TRBD2 (5 bases each). Germline V gene sequence: CDR1 SQVTM, CDR2 ANQGSEA. V was clipped by 7 bases and J by 5 bases, with 12 bases between them. The CDR3 extends over 12 amino acids.